This T cell receptor (beta chain) was captured by sequencing in a study of blood T cells in healthy people across ages. The study drew donors from healthy Caucasian individuals in Russia aged 6 to 90. Each individual donor underwent a draw of roughly 10 milliliters of peripheral blood. Each sample used at least 6 million PBMCs. The V gene's germline CDR1 is MDHEN and CDR2 SYDVKM. CDR3 length: 12 amino acids. J gave up 6 bases and V 10 bases, and 4 bases lay outside the gene matches. Sample-barcoded 5' priming and a J-beta primer mix drove a second PCR of roughly 6 to 12 cycles. TCRdb recomputed calls from the 5' RACE reads with MiXCR, one row per CDR3 protein. The sample has 790,000 or so distinct CDR3 sequences; roughly 46% are singletons.

The J gene is TRBJ1-2, the V gene TRBV28; 11 bases map to TRBD1. Material: blood. This TCR derives from an elderly man in good health. CDR3 DNA: TGTGCCACCGAGGACAGGGGGCATGGCTACACCTTC. Encoded protein: CATEDRGHGYTF.